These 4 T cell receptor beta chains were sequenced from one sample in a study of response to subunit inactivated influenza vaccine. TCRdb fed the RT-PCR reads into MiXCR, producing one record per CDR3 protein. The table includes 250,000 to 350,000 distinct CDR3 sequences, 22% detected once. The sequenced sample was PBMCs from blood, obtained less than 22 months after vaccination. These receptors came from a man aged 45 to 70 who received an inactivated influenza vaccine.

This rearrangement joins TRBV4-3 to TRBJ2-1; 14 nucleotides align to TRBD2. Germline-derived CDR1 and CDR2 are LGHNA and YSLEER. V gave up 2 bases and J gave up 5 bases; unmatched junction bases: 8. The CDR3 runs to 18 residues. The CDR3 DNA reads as TGCGCCAGCAGCCAAATACAGGGACTAGCGGGGGTCCACAATGAGCAGTTCTTC. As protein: CASSQIQGLAGVHNEQFF.

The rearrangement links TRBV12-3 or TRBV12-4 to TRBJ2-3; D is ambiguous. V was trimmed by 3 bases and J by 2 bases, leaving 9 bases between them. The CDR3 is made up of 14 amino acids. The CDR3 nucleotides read TGTGCCAGCAGTTTCAGGCTGGTCACAGATACGCAGTATTTT. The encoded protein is CASSFRLVTDTQYF.

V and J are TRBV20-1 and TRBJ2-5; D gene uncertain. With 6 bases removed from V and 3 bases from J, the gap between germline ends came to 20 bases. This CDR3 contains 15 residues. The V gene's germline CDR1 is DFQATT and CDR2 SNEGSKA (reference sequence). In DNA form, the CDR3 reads TGCAGTGCCGACCCCCACCTAATGGCTGAAGAGACCCAGTACTTC. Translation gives CSADPHLMAEETQYF.

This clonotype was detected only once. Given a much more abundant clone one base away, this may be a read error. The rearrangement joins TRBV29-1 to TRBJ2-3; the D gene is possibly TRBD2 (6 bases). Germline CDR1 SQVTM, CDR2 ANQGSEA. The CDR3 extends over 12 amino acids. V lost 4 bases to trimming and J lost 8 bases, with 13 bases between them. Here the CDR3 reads CSVGTTRGTQYF. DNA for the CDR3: TGCAGCGTTGGGACTACTCGGGGTACGCAGTATTTT.